The 25 T cell receptor beta chains below all came from one sample that was sequenced in a study of T cells in Graves' hyperthyroidism and ophthalmopathy. What was amplified from RNA transcripts were TCR beta CDR3 regions. First-round RT-PCR targeting the TCR CDR3 was performed with the HTBI primer set. TCRdb re-analysed the multiplex PCR reads in MiXCR, keeping a single row per CDR3 protein. The sample has fewer than 750,000 distinct CDR3 sequences; roughly 14% are singletons. Sequenced material: blood. The receptors were gathered from a woman aged 40 to 49 with Graves' ophthalmopathy.

The rearrangement links TRBV19 to TRBJ2-7; 11 positions match TRBD1. Trimming at V came to 3 bases and at J to 7 bases, leaving 8 bases not matched to a gene. CDR1 is LNHDA, CDR2 SQIVND, per germline (reference sequence). The CDR3 sequence is 15 residues long. The DNA of the CDR3 is TGTGCCAGTAGTATCCCGGGACAGGGGGGAAGTGAGCAGTACTTC. Residues: CASSIPGQGGSEQYF. Variable domain in full (rest from reference TRBV19 and TRBJ2-7): DGGITQSPKYLFRKEGQNVTLSCEQNLNHDAMYWYRQDPGQGLRLIYYSQIVNDFQKGDIAEGYSVSREKKESFPLTVTSAQKNPTAFYLCASSIPGQGGSEQYFGPGTRLTVT.

The sample holds many counts of this clonotype. This sequence joins TRBV3-1 and TRBJ2-2, with D unclear. Germline values: CDR1 LGHDT, CDR2 YNNKEL (reference sequence). The CDR3 loop spans 14 amino acids. With 4 bases removed from V and 6 bases from J, the gap between germline ends came to 12 bases. The CDR3 DNA reads TGTGCCAGCAGCCCTCCCGGATTCTCCGGGGAGCTGTTTTTT. It specifies CASSPPGFSGELFF.

This clonotype was seen ten or more times. The rearrangement uses TRBV7-8 and TRBJ1-3; possibly TRBD1 for D (6 bases). The CDR3 spans 14 residues. CDR1 is SGHVS and CDR2 is FQNEAQ in the germline V gene. The germline V and J ends were trimmed by 6 bases and 1 base, with 10 bases remaining between them. In nucleotides, the CDR3 is TGTGCCAGCAGAAACCAGGGGTCTGGAAACACCATATATTTT. Protein sequence: CASRNQGSGNTIYF.

The rearrangement links TRBV4-2 to TRBJ1-5, with a tentative D call TRBD1 (5 bases). Germline CDR1 and CDR2: LGHNA and YNFKEQ. This CDR3 comprises 16 residues. Trimming stripped 0 bases from V and 9 bases from J, with 18 bases between. The CDR3 coding sequence is TGTGCCAGCAGCCAAGAAGGCGGGGCCGCGACCGGGCCCCAGCATTTT. This translates into CASSQEGGAATGPQHF.

This chain joins TRBV20-1 and TRBJ1-2; TRBD1 might be the D (5 bases). The length of the CDR3 is 14 residues. CDR1 is DFQATT and CDR2 is SNEGSKA in the germline V gene (reference sequence). The ends were cut back, 0 bases at V and 1 base at J, with 9 bases in the middle. DNA for the CDR3: TGCAGTGCTAGAGACGAGGGGATTAACTATGGCTACACCTTC. It encodes CSARDEGINYGYTF.

This clonotype came up many times. For the CDR3, the DNA is TGTGCCAGCAGCCTGTTGGGATTTGGAAATCAGCCCCAGCATTTT. Translating gives CASSLLGFGNQPQHF. The chain joins TRBV7-2 to TRBJ1-5; D gene unclear. Germline CDR1 SGHTA, CDR2 FQGNSA. The CDR3 covers 15 residues. The V end lost 5 bases, the J end lost 4 bases, and 15 bases lay between the germline ends.

This clonotype was seen at least ten times. The V call is TRBV28, the J call TRBJ1-1; possibly TRBD1 for D (6 bases). This CDR3 is built from 14 residues. V was cut by 4 bases and J by 1 base, with 10 bases left in between. Germline CDR1 is MDHEN and CDR2 is SYDVKM. The CDR3 nucleotides are TGTGCCAGCAGTTCTATGGACAGGAACACTGAAGCTTTCTTT. Translation gives CASSSMDRNTEAFF. The complete variable domain, with remaining parts taken from reference TRBV28 and TRBJ1-1, reads DVKVTQSSRYLVKRTGEKVFLECVQDMDHENMFWYRQDPGLGLRLIYFSYDVKMKEKGDIPEGYSVSREKKERFSLILESASTNQTSMYLCASSSMDRNTEAFFGQGTRLTVV.

J is TRBJ2-7 and V is TRBV7-9; tentatively, D is TRBD2 (5 bases). CDR1 is SEHNR, CDR2 FQNEAQ, per germline (reference sequence). This CDR3 is 15 amino acids long. Trimming stripped 0 bases from V and 6 bases from J, with 15 bases between. The CDR3 spells CASSLALGIEGEQYF. CDR3 DNA: TGTGCCAGCAGCTTAGCGCTGGGGATAGAGGGCGAGCAGTACTTC.

The chain has TRBV30 and TRBJ2-7, with 7 bases identical to TRBD1. The length of the CDR3 is 15 residues. Trimming removed 3 bases from V and 3 bases from J; junction bases left unmatched: 11. CDR1 is GTSNPN, CDR2 SVGIG, per germline (reference sequence). The CDR3: CAWRRQGPYYYEQYF. As DNA, the CDR3 is TGTGCCTGGAGAAGACAGGGACCGTACTACTACGAGCAGTACTTC.

The sample holds many counts of this clonotype. The V gene is TRBV27, the J gene TRBJ2-7; 13 nucleotides agree with TRBD2. J lost 5 bases, V lost 6 bases, and 7 bases had no gene match. The germline V gene has CDR1 MNHEY and CDR2 SMNVEV (reference sequence). CDR3 size: 15 residues. CDR3 loop: CASRGLAGTLDEQYF. The CDR3 nucleotides read TGTGCCAGCAGGGGACTAGCGGGGACCTTAGACGAGCAGTACTTC.

This clonotype was seen more than once but under ten times. CDR3 in amino acids: CASSQLQGTEAFF. DNA of the CDR3: TGTGCCAGCAGTCAACTGCAGGGGACTGAAGCTTTCTTT. This rearrangement joins TRBV6-2 or TRBV6-3 to TRBJ1-1; TRBD1 is a possible D gene (6 bases). Looked up from germline, CDR1 is MNHEY and CDR2 is SVGEGT. The CDR3 spans 13 residues. V was cut by 5 bases and J by 5 bases, with 12 bases left in between.

This clonotype was observed at least ten times. The genes are TRBV6-1 and TRBJ2-7; 10 positions match TRBD2. Germline V gene sequence: CDR1 MNHNS, CDR2 SASEGT. The CDR3 consists of 14 residues. Trimming cost V 5 bases and J 2 bases; bases outside gene matches: 3. The CDR3 spells CASSKREGPYEQYF. The CDR3 region has the DNA TGTGCCAGCAGTAAGCGGGAGGGCCCCTACGAGCAGTACTTC.

The chain links TRBV18 to TRBJ2-5; 11 bases map to TRBD2. The germline CDR1 and CDR2 sequences are KGHSH and LQKENI. V dropped 4 bases and J dropped 0; count of bases not matched to a gene: 4. The CDR3 runs 16 residues. In DNA, the CDR3 is TGTGCCAGCTCACAACGACTAGCGGGAAACCAAGAGACCCAGTACTTC. It encodes CASSQRLAGNQETQYF.

This clonotype was recorded at least ten times. The chain couples TRBV6-4 to TRBJ1-2; D uncertain. The length of the CDR3 is 13 residues. Germline CDR1 MRHNA, CDR2 SNTAGT. V lost 5 bases to trimming and J lost 1 base, with 8 bases between them. The CDR3 region is CASSPGLNYGYTF. CDR3 sequence (DNA): TGTGCCAGCAGTCCGGGCCTTAACTATGGCTACACCTTC.

This clonotype showed up many times. The chain links TRBV27 to TRBJ1-1, with a possible D match to TRBD1 (5 bases). V gave up 3 bases and J gave up 8 bases, with 22 bases separating them. Germline CDR1 reads MNHEY; CDR2 reads SMNVEV (reference sequence). The CDR3 sequence is 16 residues long. The CDR3 here is CASSLGLGTINREAFF. The CDR3 nucleotides are TGTGCCAGCAGTTTGGGGTTGGGGACCATCAATCGGGAAGCTTTCTTT.

This clonotype was seen repeatedly, ten times or more. The chain recombines TRBV7-6 with TRBJ2-5, with 10 bases that match TRBD1. CDR1 and CDR2 from the germline V gene are SGHVS and FNYEAQ. This CDR3 has 15 residues. Trimming took 5 bases from V and 5 from J; bases not matched to a gene: 8. The CDR3 reads CASSPWTGGTETQYF. The CDR3 DNA follows: TGTGCCAGCAGCCCTTGGACAGGGGGTACGGAGACCCAGTACTTC.

This clonotype was seen a few times. This sequence joins TRBV20-1 and TRBJ2-7, with 7 nucleotides matching TRBD2. CDR3 length equals 13 residues. Looked up from germline, CDR1 is DFQATT and CDR2 is SNEGSKA (reference sequence). The J segment lost 3 bases and the V segment lost 5 bases, leaving 7 bases of the junction unmatched. The CDR3 spells CSAGGAGYYEQYF. CDR3 DNA: TGCAGTGCTGGGGGAGCGGGATACTACGAGCAGTACTTC.

A few counts support this clonotype. Being one base from a much bigger clone, this may be a read error. The gene calls are TRBV10-3 and TRBJ1-1, with a weak D call TRBD1 (6 bases). Germline CDR1 and CDR2: ENHRY and SYGVKD. The CDR3 contains 13 residues. Trimming took 6 bases from V and 1 from J, leaving 9 bases between them. CDR3 sequence: CAISAGQNTEAFF. The CDR3 DNA is TGTGCCATCAGCGCGGGACAGAACACTGAAGCTTTCTTT.

This clonotype was counted only a few times. This chain uses TRBV6-2 or TRBV6-3 with TRBJ1-5, with 10 bases identical to TRBD1. Trimming removed 6 bases from V and 7 bases from J; junction bases left unmatched: 9. The CDR3 contains 15 residues. The germline CDR1 and CDR2 sequences are MNHEY and SVGEGT. The CDR3 spells CASSLGQGIGQPQHF. DNA of the CDR3: TGTGCCAGCAGCCTGGGACAGGGGATCGGCCAGCCCCAGCATTTT.

This clonotype was counted at least ten times. The chain is built from TRBV12-3 or TRBV12-4 and TRBJ2-7; 7 bases match TRBD1. The trim removed 9 bases at V and 3 bases at J, leaving 8 bases unmatched. The CDR3 loop spans 13 amino acids. The CDR3 loop is CASSPGQLYEQYF. The CDR3 nucleotides are TGTGCCAGTAGCCCGGGACAGCTCTACGAGCAGTACTTC.

The rearrangement joins TRBV28 to TRBJ2-7; D may be TRBD2 (6 bases). The CDR3 is 12 residues long. The V gene lost 5 bases and the J gene lost 5 bases, with 10 bases spanning the gap. Germline V CDR1 and CDR2: MDHEN, SYDVKM. CDR3 loop: CASSPGRNEQYF. CDR3 sequence (DNA): TGTGCCAGCAGTCCGGGGAGGAACGAGCAGTACTTC.

This clonotype was seen at least ten times. The V and J genes are TRBV6-2 or TRBV6-3 and TRBJ1-5, with D possibly TRBD1 on 6 matching bases. The CDR3 sequence is 16 residues long. Germline assignment: CDR1 MNHEY and CDR2 SVGEGT. With 8 bases removed from V and 0 bases from J, the gap between germline ends came to 17 bases. The CDR3 nucleotides are TGTGCCAGCGGCGACTCGGACAGTCATAGCAATCAGCCCCAGCATTTT. It translates to CASGDSDSHSNQPQHF.

This clonotype showed up many times. DNA for the CDR3: TGTGCCAGCACCGAGACAGGGGACCATGGCTACACCTTC. As protein: CASTETGDHGYTF. The genes are TRBV12-3 or TRBV12-4 and TRBJ1-2; TRBD1 aligns across 8 bases. The J segment lost 6 bases and the V segment lost 7 bases, leaving 7 bases of the junction unmatched. The CDR3 extends over 13 amino acids.

This clonotype was seen ten or more times. V gene TRBV6-5 combines with J gene TRBJ2-7; D tentatively reads TRBD1 or TRBD2 (5 bases each). Per germline, CDR1 MNHEY and CDR2 SVGAGI. V was clipped by 3 bases and J by 0 bases, with 12 bases between them. The CDR3 is made up of 15 amino acids. The CDR3 sequence is CASSYSPGSSYEQYF. CDR3 nucleotide sequence: TGTGCCAGCAGTTATAGCCCAGGGAGCTCCTACGAGCAGTACTTC.

The chain couples TRBV20-1 to TRBJ1-1, with D unresolved. The CDR3 is made up of 14 amino acids. Deletions cut 1 base from V and 4 bases from J, with 13 bases between. Germline CDR1 and CDR2: DFQATT and SNEGSKA (reference sequence). DNA for the CDR3: TGCAGTGCTAGAGTCGGCGGGAGCGGCACTGAAGCTTTCTTT. Translating it yields CSARVGGSGTEAFF.